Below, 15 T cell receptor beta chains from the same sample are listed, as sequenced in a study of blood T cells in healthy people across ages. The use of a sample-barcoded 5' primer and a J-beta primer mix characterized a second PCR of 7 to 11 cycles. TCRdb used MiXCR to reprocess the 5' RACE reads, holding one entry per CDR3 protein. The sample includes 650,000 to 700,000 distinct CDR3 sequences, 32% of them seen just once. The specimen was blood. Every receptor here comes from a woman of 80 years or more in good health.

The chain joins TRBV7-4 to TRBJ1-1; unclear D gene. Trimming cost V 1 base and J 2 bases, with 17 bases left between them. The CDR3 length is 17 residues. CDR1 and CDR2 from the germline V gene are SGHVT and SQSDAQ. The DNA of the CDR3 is TGTGCCAGCAGCTTAGAACGAGGGCAGGCTTCCAACACTGAAGCTTTCTTT. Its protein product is CASSLERGQASNTEAFF. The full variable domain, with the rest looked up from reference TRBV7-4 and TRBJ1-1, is GAGVSQSPRYKVAKRGRDVALRCDSISGHVTLYWYRQTLGQGSEVLTYSQSDAQRDKSGRPSGRFSAERPERSVSTLKIQRTEQGDSAVYLCASSLERGQASNTEAFFGQGTRLTVV.

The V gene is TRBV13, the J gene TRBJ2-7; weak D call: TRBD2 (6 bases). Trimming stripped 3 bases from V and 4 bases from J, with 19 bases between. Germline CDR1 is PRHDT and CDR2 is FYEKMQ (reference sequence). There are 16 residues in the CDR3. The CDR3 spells CASSFKSGTGEYEQYF. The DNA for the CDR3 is TGTGCCAGCAGCTTTAAGTCGGGGACTGGGGAGTACGAGCAGTACTTC.

CDR3 protein: CASSIGGGWTNEKLFF. In nucleotides, the CDR3 is TGTGCCAGTAGTATAGGAGGTGGTTGGACTAATGAAAAACTGTTTTTT. The genes are TRBV19 and TRBJ1-4; D is uncertain. Per germline, CDR1 LNHDA and CDR2 SQIVND (reference sequence). The CDR3 is 16 amino acids. The V end was cut by 1 base, the J end by 2 bases, with 11 bases between.

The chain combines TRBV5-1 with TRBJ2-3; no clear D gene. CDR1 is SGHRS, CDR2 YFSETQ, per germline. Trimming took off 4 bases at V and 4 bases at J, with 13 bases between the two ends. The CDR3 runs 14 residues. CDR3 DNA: TGCGCCAGCAGCGCCGGGTCGATCCCAGATACGCAGTATTTT. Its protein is CASSAGSIPDTQYF.

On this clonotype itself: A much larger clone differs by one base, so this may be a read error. The CDR3 nucleotides read TGTGCCAGCAGTTTCCCCGGGACAGGGGTTGACATTCAGTACTTC. Translating gives CASSFPGTGVDIQYF. The chain joins TRBV28 to TRBJ2-4, with 10 bases identical to TRBD1. V dropped 3 bases and J dropped 8; count of bases not matched to a gene: 7. Germline V gene sequence: CDR1 MDHEN, CDR2 SYDVKM. CDR3 length: 15 amino acids.

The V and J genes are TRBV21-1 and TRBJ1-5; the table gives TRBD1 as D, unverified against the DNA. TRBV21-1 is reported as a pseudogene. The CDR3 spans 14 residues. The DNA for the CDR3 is TGTGCCACTAGACGGGGCGGGGTCAATCAGCCCCAGCATTTT. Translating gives CATRRGGVNQPQHF.

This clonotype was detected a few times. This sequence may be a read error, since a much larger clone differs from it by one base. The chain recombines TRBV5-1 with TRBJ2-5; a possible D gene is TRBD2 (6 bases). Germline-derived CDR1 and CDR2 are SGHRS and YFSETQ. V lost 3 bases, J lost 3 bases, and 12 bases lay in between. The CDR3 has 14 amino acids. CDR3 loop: CASSWGDFEETQYF. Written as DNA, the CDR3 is TGCGCCAGCAGCTGGGGGGACTTTGAAGAGACCCAGTACTTC. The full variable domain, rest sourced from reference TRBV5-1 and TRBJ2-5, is KAGVTQTPRYLIKTRGQQVTLSCSPISGHRSVSWYQQTPGQGLQFLFEYFSETQRNKGNFPGRFSGRQFSNSRSEMNVSTLELGDSALYLCASSWGDFEETQYFGPGTRLLVL.

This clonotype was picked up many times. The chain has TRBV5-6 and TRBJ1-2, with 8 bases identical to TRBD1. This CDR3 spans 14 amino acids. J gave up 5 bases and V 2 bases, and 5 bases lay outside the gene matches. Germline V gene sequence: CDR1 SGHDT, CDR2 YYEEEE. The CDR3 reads CASSFTRTGYGYTF. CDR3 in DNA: TGTGCCAGCAGCTTTACCCGGACAGGGTATGGCTACACCTTC.

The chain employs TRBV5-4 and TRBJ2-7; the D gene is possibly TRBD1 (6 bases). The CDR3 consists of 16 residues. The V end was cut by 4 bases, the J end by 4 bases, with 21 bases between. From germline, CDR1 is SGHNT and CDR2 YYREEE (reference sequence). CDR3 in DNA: TGTGCCAGCAGCCAGGGGATAGGGCCCCCTGGATACGAGCAGTACTTC. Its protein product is CASSQGIGPPGYEQYF.

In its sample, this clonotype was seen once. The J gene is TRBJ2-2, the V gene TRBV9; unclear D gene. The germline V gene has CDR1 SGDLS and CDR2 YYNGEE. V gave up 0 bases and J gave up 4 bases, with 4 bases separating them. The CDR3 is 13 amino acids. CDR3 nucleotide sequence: TGTGCCAGCAGCGTAGTGATCACCGGGGAGCTGTTTTTT. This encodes CASSVVITGELFF.

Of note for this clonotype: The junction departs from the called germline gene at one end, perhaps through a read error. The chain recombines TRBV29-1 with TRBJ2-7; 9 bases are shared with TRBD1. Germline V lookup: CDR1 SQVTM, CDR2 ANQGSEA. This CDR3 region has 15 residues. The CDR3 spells CCVGGGRQGDGEQYF. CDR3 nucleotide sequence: TGCTGCGTTGGGGGGGGGAGACAGGGGGACGGCGAGCAGTACTTC.

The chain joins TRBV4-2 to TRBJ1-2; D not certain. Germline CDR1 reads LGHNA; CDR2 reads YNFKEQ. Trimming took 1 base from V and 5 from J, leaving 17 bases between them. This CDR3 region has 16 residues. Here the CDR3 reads CASSQGLDPRSYGYTF. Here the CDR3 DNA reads TGTGCCAGCAGCCAAGGGTTGGACCCTCGATCTTATGGCTACACCTTC.

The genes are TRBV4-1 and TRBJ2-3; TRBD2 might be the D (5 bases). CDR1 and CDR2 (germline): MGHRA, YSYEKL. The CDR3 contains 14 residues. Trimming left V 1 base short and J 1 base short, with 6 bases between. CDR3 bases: TGCGCCAGCAGCCAAGGTAGCGGCACAGATACGCAGTATTTT. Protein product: CASSQGSGTDTQYF.

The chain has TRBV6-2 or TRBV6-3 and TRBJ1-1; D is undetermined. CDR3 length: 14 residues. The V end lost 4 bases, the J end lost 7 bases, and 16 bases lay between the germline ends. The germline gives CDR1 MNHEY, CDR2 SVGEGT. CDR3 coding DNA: TGTGCCAGCAGTTCTAGAAAGGAGGTGAATGAAGCTTTCTTT. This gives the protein CASSSRKEVNEAFF.

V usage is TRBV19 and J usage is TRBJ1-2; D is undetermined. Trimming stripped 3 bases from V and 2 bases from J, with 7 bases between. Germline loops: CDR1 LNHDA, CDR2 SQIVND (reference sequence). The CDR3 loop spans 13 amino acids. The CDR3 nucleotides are TGTGCCAGTAGTATTCGGGAAAACTATGGCTACACCTTC. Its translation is CASSIRENYGYTF.